The 28 T cell receptor beta chains below all came from one sample that was sequenced in a study of glioma-infiltrating T cells after dendritic cell vaccination. Indicated time point: after dendritic cell vaccination, including at tumor progression/relapse. TCRdb's copy holds only in-frame clones and misses some; the assay was immunoSEQ multiplex PCR. The sample includes more than 75,000 clones, roughly four fifths of them seen just once. The material was blood, obtained after dendritic cell vaccination. Source of these receptors: a human donor with glioblastoma.

This chain connects TRBV29-1 to TRBJ1-1; D is uncertain. The germline V and J ends were trimmed by 3 bases and 4 bases, with 3 bases remaining between them. The CDR3 is 10 residues long. In germline, CDR1 is SQVTM, CDR2 ANQGSEA. The CDR3 reads CSVDRTEAFF. The CDR3 coding sequence is TGCAGCGTTGACCGCACTGAAGCTTTCTTT.

The chain links TRBV12-5 to TRBJ2-7; no reliable D call. Germline V gives CDR1 LGHNT, CDR2 FRNRAP. The CDR3 totals 14 residues. V was shortened by 7 bases and J by 0 bases, with 13 bases between the two germline ends. The CDR3 coding sequence is TGTGCTAGTGCCTATGGAGTGAGCTCCTACGAGCAGTACTTC. This encodes CASAYGVSSYEQYF. The whole variable domain, filled in from reference TRBV12-5 and TRBJ2-7, reads DARVTQTPRHKVTEMGQEVTMRCQPILGHNTVFWYRQTMMQGLELLAYFRNRAPLDDSGMPKDRFSAEMPDATLATLKIQPSEPRDSAVYFCASAYGVSSYEQYFGPGTRLTVT.

J is TRBJ2-5 and V is TRBV25-1, with TRBD2 as a possible D gene (5 bases). The V gene's germline CDR1 is MGHDK and CDR2 SYGVNS. This CDR3 contains 16 residues. V gave up 2 bases and J gave up 3 bases, with 16 bases separating them. The chain's CDR3 is CASSEKGVGGEETQYF. CDR3 nucleotides: TGTGCCAGCAGTGAAAAGGGCGTCGGAGGAGAAGAGACCCAGTACTTC.

This chain links TRBV2 with TRBJ1-5, with D maybe TRBD1 (5 bases). Per the germline V gene, CDR1 is SNHLY and CDR2 is FYNNEI. The CDR3 totals 15 residues. The ends were cut back, 1 base at V and 8 bases at J, with 15 bases in the middle. This CDR3 is CASSEERGIGKPQHF. The CDR3 bases are TGTGCCAGCAGTGAAGAGCGGGGCATAGGTAAGCCCCAGCATTTT.

The CDR3 is CASSEERRDTQYF. DNA for the CDR3: TGTGCCAGCAGTGAGGAGCGGCGAGATACGCAGTATTTT. V and J are TRBV6-1 and TRBJ2-3; maybe TRBD2 (5 bases). CDR3 length: 13 amino acids. Germline V gene data show CDR1 as MNHNS and CDR2 as SASEGT. V lost 3 bases and J lost 5, with 9 bases in between.

The chain employs TRBV9 and TRBJ2-3; TRBD1 might be the D (7 bases). This CDR3 is 15 amino acids long. Germline V lookup: CDR1 SGDLS, CDR2 YYNGEE. The germline V and J ends were trimmed by 0 bases and 6 bases, with 14 bases remaining between them. The CDR3 here is CASSVAGGLSDTQYF. CDR3 in DNA: TGTGCCAGCAGCGTAGCAGGGGGGTTGAGCGATACGCAGTATTTT.

CDR3 nucleotide sequence: TGTGCCATCAGTGAGATCTTAACAGCATCTGGCTACACCTTC. Its protein product is CAISEILTASGYTF. The rearrangement uses TRBV10-3 and TRBJ1-2, with D hard to call. The CDR3 contains 14 residues. V was clipped by 2 bases and J by 7 bases, with 14 bases between them. Per germline, CDR1 ENHRY and CDR2 SYGVKD.

The count of this clone is one. The chain is built from TRBV14 and TRBJ2-7; D not certain. CDR3 size: 14 residues. The V end lost 1 base, the J end lost 0 bases, and 7 bases lay between the germline ends. CDR1 and CDR2 (germline): SGHDN, FVKESK. DNA of the CDR3: TGTGCCAGCAGCCAAGGATCAGGCTCCTACGAGCAGTACTTC. This encodes CASSQGSGSYEQYF.

The V and J genes are TRBV4-1 and TRBJ1-6; 11 bases align to TRBD1. Germline CDR1 MGHRA, CDR2 YSYEKL. This CDR3 is built from 20 residues. Trimming at V came to 0 bases and at J to 6 bases, leaving 13 bases not matched to a gene. For the CDR3, the DNA is TGCGCCAGCAGCCAAGATCTCCTCAGAGGACAGGGGGCGCGTAATTCACCCCTCCACTTT. This translates into CASSQDLLRGQGARNSPLHF.

V and J are TRBV7-9 and TRBJ1-2; D not resolved. Germline values: CDR1 SEHNR, CDR2 FQNEAQ (reference sequence). The CDR3 is 13 amino acids. V lost 4 bases to trimming and J lost 4 bases, with 10 bases between them. CDR3: CASSSIPGYGYTF. CDR3 DNA: TGTGCCAGCAGCTCAATACCGGGCTATGGCTACACCTTC.

The CDR3: CASSLDGGGSTDTQYF. CDR3 nucleotides: TGCGCCAGCAGCTTGGATGGGGGGGGGAGCACAGATACGCAGTATTTT. This chain joins TRBV5-1 and TRBJ2-3; 7 bases fit TRBD2. The V gene end was trimmed by 0 bases and the J gene end by 0 bases; junction bases not matched to a gene: 4. There are 16 residues in the CDR3. Germline values: CDR1 SGHRS, CDR2 YFSETQ.

This clone was picked up a small number of times. The rearrangement links TRBV7-3 to TRBJ1-5; D uncertain. Deletions cut 6 bases from V and 8 bases from J, with 11 bases between. The germline V gene has CDR1 SGHTA and CDR2 FQGTGA. The CDR3 covers 12 residues. The CDR3, as DNA: TGTGCCAGCAGTCACGGGCGGGAGCCCCAGCATTTT. This sequence encodes CASSHGREPQHF.

The genes are TRBV18 and TRBJ1-2, with no clear D. There are 15 residues in the CDR3. Germline loops: CDR1 KGHSH, CDR2 LQKENI. Trimming removed 5 bases from V and 0 bases from J, with 13 bases in between. The CDR3 DNA is TGTGCCAGCTCAGTTCCTGCCGAGTCTAACTATGGCTACACCTTC. Translated, it gives CASSVPAESNYGYTF.

The CDR3 spells CASSGRQASSYEQYF. DNA for the CDR3: TGTGCCAGCAGCGGGCGACAGGCAAGCTCCTACGAGCAGTACTTC. V and J are TRBV11-2 and TRBJ2-7; a possible D gene is TRBD1 (6 bases). The length of the CDR3 is 15 residues. Trimming removed 5 bases at V and 0 bases at J, with 14 bases between. Germline values: CDR1 SGHAT, CDR2 FQNNGV. The complete variable domain, with remaining parts taken from reference TRBV11-2 and TRBJ2-7, reads EAGVAQSPRYKIIEKRQSVAFWCNPISGHATLYWYQQILGQGPKLLIQFQNNGVVDDSQLPKDRFSAERLKGVDSTLKIQPAKLEDSAVYLCASSGRQASSYEQYFGPGTRLTVT.

The chain is built from TRBV5-1 and TRBJ2-3; D possibly corresponds to TRBD1 (7 bases). The CDR3 contains 15 residues. V was clipped by 0 bases and J by 4 bases, with 12 bases between them. CDR1 and CDR2 (germline): SGHRS, YFSETQ. Here the CDR3 DNA reads TGCGCCAGCAGCTTGGCCAGGGGGGAGGCAGATACGCAGTATTTT. It encodes CASSLARGEADTQYF.

The sample holds one count of this clone. CDR3 DNA: TGTGCCAGCAGCGCCGGGACAGGGCCCCTCGAAGCTTTCTTT. Its translation is CASSAGTGPLEAFF. The genes are TRBV9 and TRBJ1-1; 9 bases are shared with TRBD1. The germline CDR1 and CDR2 sequences are SGDLS and YYNGEE. The V and J ends lost 3 bases and 8 bases, in that order; junction bases with no gene match: 8. This CDR3 is 14 amino acids long.

This chain connects TRBV12-5 to TRBJ2-7, with 10 bases lining up with TRBD1. V shed 4 bases, J shed 6 bases, and the junction held 9 bases outside the gene matches. This CDR3 comprises 15 residues. CDR1 is LGHNT and CDR2 is FRNRAP in the germline V gene. CDR3 residues: CASGSSGTGVAEQYF. The CDR3, as DNA: TGTGCTAGTGGTTCCAGTGGGACAGGGGTGGCCGAGCAGTACTTC.

This clone was counted once. The J gene is TRBJ1-1, the V gene TRBV29-1; D gene unclear. Germline V gives CDR1 SQVTM, CDR2 ANQGSEA. V was trimmed by 7 bases and J by 4 bases, leaving 19 bases between them. The CDR3 is 14 residues long. CDR3 loop: CSAAPPGPSTEAFF. The DNA for the CDR3 is TGCAGCGCAGCCCCCCCAGGCCCGAGCACTGAAGCTTTCTTT.

This clone was seen only once. The chain couples TRBV2 to TRBJ1-1, with 7 positions matching TRBD1. This CDR3 is built from 13 residues. V was pared by 0 bases and J by 7 bases, with 2 bases of the junction left unmatched. The germline V gene has CDR1 SNHLY and CDR2 FYNNEI. CDR3 sequence: CASSEAGDSEAFF. DNA of the CDR3: TGTGCCAGCAGTGAAGCGGGGGACAGTGAAGCTTTCTTT.

V and J are TRBV4-1 and TRBJ2-7; a possible D gene is TRBD1 (6 bases). Germline CDR1 reads MGHRA; CDR2 reads YSYEKL. This CDR3 comprises 15 residues. V was clipped by 2 bases and J by 1 base, with 12 bases between them. As DNA, the CDR3 is TGCGCCAGCAGCCAATCCGGGACATATTCCTACGAGCAGTACTTC. The encoded protein is CASSQSGTYSYEQYF.

In its sample, this clone was seen a few times. V and J are TRBV6-6 and TRBJ1-1, with TRBD1 as a possible D gene (6 bases). Germline V gives CDR1 MNHNY, CDR2 SVGAGI (reference sequence). Trimming took off 0 bases at V and 8 bases at J, with 10 bases between the two ends. CDR3 size: 13 residues. The CDR3 sequence is CASSYSLTGEAFF. In DNA form, the CDR3 reads TGTGCCAGCAGTTACTCGCTGACAGGCGAAGCTTTCTTT.

The gene calls are TRBV30 and TRBJ1-5; perhaps TRBD1 as D (6 bases). The V gene lost 0 bases and the J gene lost 1 base, with 10 bases spanning the gap. The CDR3 length is 15 residues. The germline V gene has CDR1 GTSNPN and CDR2 SVGIG (reference sequence). The CDR3 spells CAWSVRRGSNQPQHF. CDR3 nucleotides: TGTGCCTGGAGTGTCCGCAGGGGAAGCAATCAGCCCCAGCATTTT.

The chain combines TRBV7-6 with TRBJ2-5; 9 bases are shared with TRBD2. The germline CDR1 and CDR2 sequences are SGHVS and FNYEAQ. The CDR3 sequence is 19 residues long. V lost 6 bases to trimming and J lost 0 bases; unmatched junction nucleotides: 17. The DNA for the CDR3 is TGTGCCAGCAGTCGCACGCCCCTCAGGGCTAGCGGGGACCAAGAGACCCAGTACTTC. Translating gives CASSRTPLRASGDQETQYF.

This chain links TRBV30 with TRBJ2-6; D is perhaps TRBD1 (6 bases). Germline V gene sequence: CDR1 GTSNPN, CDR2 SVGIG (reference sequence). V was cut by 3 bases and J by 4 bases, with 7 bases left in between. The CDR3 extends over 13 amino acids. The CDR3 region has the DNA TGTGCCTGGAGAGGGACAGGGGCCAACGTCCTGACTTTC. The encoded protein is CAWRGTGANVLTF.

The CDR3 protein is CASSLAGVFPGELFF. The CDR3 region has the DNA TGCGCCAGCAGCTTGGCTGGAGTTTTCCCCGGGGAGCTGTTTTTT. V and J are TRBV5-1 and TRBJ2-2; D not certain. Germline assignment: CDR1 SGHRS and CDR2 YFSETQ. Trimming removed 0 bases from V and 6 bases from J, with 12 bases in between. This CDR3 comprises 15 residues.

This chain connects TRBV19 to TRBJ2-5, with 7 bases lining up with TRBD1. CDR3 length equals 13 residues. The V and J ends lost 3 bases and 5 bases, in that order; junction bases with no gene match: 3. Germline CDR1 reads LNHDA; CDR2 reads SQIVND (reference sequence). In nucleotides, the CDR3 is TGTGCCAGTAGTATGACAGGGCTCGAGACCCAGTACTTC. The encoded protein is CASSMTGLETQYF.

This clone was detected only once. This sequence joins TRBV5-1 and TRBJ2-2; TRBD1 is a possible D gene (5 bases). Trimming removed 2 bases at V and 8 bases at J, with 16 bases between. Germline V gene data show CDR1 as SGHRS and CDR2 as YFSETQ. This CDR3 is built from 15 residues. CDR3 sequence: CASSFATGPPGELFF. In DNA, the CDR3 is TGCGCCAGCAGCTTTGCCACAGGCCCGCCGGGGGAGCTGTTTTTT.

This clone was seen more than once but under ten times. The rearrangement joins TRBV7-9 to TRBJ2-2; the match to TRBD2 covers 11 bases. Trimming took 4 bases from V and 2 from J; bases not matched to a gene: 9. Germline-derived CDR1 and CDR2 are SEHNR and FQNEAQ (reference sequence). This CDR3 has 18 amino acids. In DNA form, the CDR3 reads TGTGCCAGCAGCTCAGCCGATACTAGCGGGGGCAACACCGGGGAGCTGTTTTTT. Translated: CASSSADTSGGNTGELFF. The full variable domain, completed using reference TRBV7-9 and TRBJ2-2, is DTGVSQNPRHKITKRGQNVTFRCDPISEHNRLYWYRQTLGQGPEFLTYFQNEAQLEKSRLLSDRFSAERPKGSFSTLEIQRTEQGDSAMYLCASSSADTSGGNTGELFFGEGSRLTVL.